This TCR beta chain was found in a study of long-term antiretroviral therapy in people with HIV. Whole-study context: Some samples came about a decade before the 2015 immediate-ART recommendation, and these were the earliest. General observations from the study: Adherence to ART, viral resistance and therapy changes lacked any data.

This was the immunoSEQ v3.0 assay at survey level. Sequencing efforts were directed toward roughly 40,000-50,000 T-cell genomes per sample. The data were produced by immunoSEQ multiplex PCR, yet TCRdb's version contains in-frame clones alone and is incomplete. The repertoire has 9,000 to 10,000 clones, roughly four fifths of them found once; the top ten carry about a sixth. V gave up 0 bases and J gave up 4 bases; unmatched junction bases: 4. The CDR3 length is 15 residues. Looked up from germline, CDR1 is SNHLY and CDR2 is FYNNEI. Concerning this clone itself: Its antigen remains unknown.

The specimen comprised unsorted PBMCs, sampled 0.7 years after starting antiretroviral therapy. This sequence was found in a man in his forties with HIV. J is TRBJ1-1 and V is TRBV2, with TRBD1 identical over 8 bases. CDR3 nucleotides: TGTGCCAGCAGTGAAGCGAATACAGGGGGCACTGAAGCTTTCTTT. Its protein product is CASSEANTGGTEAFF.